This T cell receptor beta chain comes out of a study of cytomegalovirus exposure and HLA in healthy donors. The length of the CDR3 is 15 residues. The germline V gene has CDR1 MDHEN and CDR2 SYDVKM. J gave up 5 bases and V 3 bases, and 8 bases lay outside the gene matches. Note on this clone: Antigen specificity is unknown.

The primer mix had 60 Vbeta and 13 Jbeta primers. Only in-frame clones appear in the TCRdb table, and some are missing; sequencing was by immunoSEQ multiplex PCR. The repertoire holds some 110,000 clones, with less than 85% as singletons. General study findings and limits: TRBV6-2, TRBV6-3 and some other V segments were unresolvable in 87-base-pair reads. The authors reported that TCR beta sequences could predict HLA-A and HLA-B alleles. These predictions were accurate for most subjects in the first cohort. Some public TCRs appeared in many individuals, while most sequences were rare. Confirmation in vitro established that a few CMV-associated chains were specific for CMV antigens.

The chain links TRBV28 to TRBJ1-2; 8 bases are a match to TRBD1. This TCR came from a man aged 35 to 55 in good health and CMV-seropositive. Sequenced material: PBMCs. CDR3 amino acids: CASSLGTGVFYGYTF. CDR3 DNA: TGTGCCAGCAGTTTGGGGACAGGAGTTTTTTATGGCTACACCTTC.